This T cell receptor beta chain was observed in a study of breast tumors, draining lymph nodes, adjacent tissues. Findings and limits, study-wide: Tumor repertoires ranked between lymph nodes and nontumor tissue in diversity, with V and J gene preferences. Luminal-like breast cancer showed significantly higher tumor–nontumor repertoire similarity than basal-like.

Axillary draining lymph nodes of breast cancer patients supplied the node samples. TCRdb re-called the multiplex PCR reads through MiXCR, storing one row per CDR3 protein. The sample shows under 250,000 distinct CDR3 sequences, approximately 30% of them seen only once. V dropped 3 bases and J dropped 0 bases, with 9 bases sitting between them. CDR1 is DFQATT and CDR2 is SNEGSKA in the germline V gene (reference sequence). This CDR3 comprises 15 residues. Notes on this clonotype: Its target is unknown.

This rearrangement joins TRBV20-1 to TRBJ1-6; D may be TRBD1 (5 bases). The source is a female donor with breast cancer. Some clones in this sample may be carry-over from other donors' samples. The sequenced material came from axillary lymph node tissue. In nucleotides, the CDR3 is TGCAGTGCTAGGGGGCGGAGCTCCTATAATTCACCCCTCCACTTT. The encoded protein is CSARGRSSYNSPLHF.